This T cell receptor beta chain was sequenced during a study of cytomegalovirus exposure and HLA in healthy donors. TCRdb keeps only in-frame clones here, not all; method: immunoSEQ multiplex PCR. The top ten clones hold roughly 9% of a sample with fewer than 150,000 clones, about 88% of them seen once. The germline CDR1 and CDR2 sequences are SGHVS and FQNEAQ. The CDR3 has 12 residues. V was trimmed by 5 bases and J by 8 bases, leaving 12 bases between them. The receptor was isolated from a man younger than 30 in good health and CMV-seropositive. V usage is TRBV7-8 and J usage is TRBJ1-2, with D hard to call. Sequencing input: PBMCs. The CDR3 nucleotides are TGTGCCAGCAGCCGCCCAGGTGGAGGCTACACCTTC. Its translation is CASSRPGGGYTF. Full variable domain (rest looked up from reference TRBV7-8 and TRBJ1-2): GAGVSQSPRYKVAKRGQDVALRCDPISGHVSLFWYQQALGQGPEFLTYFQNEAQLDKSGLPSDRFFAERPEGSVSTLKIQRTQQEDSAVYLCASSRPGGGYTFGSGTRLTVV.